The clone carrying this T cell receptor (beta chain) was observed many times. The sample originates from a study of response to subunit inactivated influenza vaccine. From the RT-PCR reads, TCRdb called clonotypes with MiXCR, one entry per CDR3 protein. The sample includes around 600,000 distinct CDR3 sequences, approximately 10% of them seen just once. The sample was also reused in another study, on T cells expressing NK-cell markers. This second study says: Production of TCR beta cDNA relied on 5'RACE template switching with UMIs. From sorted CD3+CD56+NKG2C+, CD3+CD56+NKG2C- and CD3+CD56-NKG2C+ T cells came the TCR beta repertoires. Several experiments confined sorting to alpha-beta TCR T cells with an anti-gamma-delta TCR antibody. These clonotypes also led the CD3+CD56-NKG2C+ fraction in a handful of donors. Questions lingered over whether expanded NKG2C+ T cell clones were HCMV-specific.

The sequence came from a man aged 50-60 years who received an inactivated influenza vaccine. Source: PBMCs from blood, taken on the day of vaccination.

The CDR3 DNA reads as TGCGCCAGCAGCCAATGGGTGGGCTACGAGCAGTACTTC. Amino acid sequence: CASSQWVGYEQYF. The rearrangement links TRBV4-3 to TRBJ2-7; D remains ambiguous. Germline values: CDR1 LGHNA, CDR2 YSLEER. Trimming removed 2 bases from V and 3 bases from J, with 8 bases in between. This CDR3 is 13 amino acids long.